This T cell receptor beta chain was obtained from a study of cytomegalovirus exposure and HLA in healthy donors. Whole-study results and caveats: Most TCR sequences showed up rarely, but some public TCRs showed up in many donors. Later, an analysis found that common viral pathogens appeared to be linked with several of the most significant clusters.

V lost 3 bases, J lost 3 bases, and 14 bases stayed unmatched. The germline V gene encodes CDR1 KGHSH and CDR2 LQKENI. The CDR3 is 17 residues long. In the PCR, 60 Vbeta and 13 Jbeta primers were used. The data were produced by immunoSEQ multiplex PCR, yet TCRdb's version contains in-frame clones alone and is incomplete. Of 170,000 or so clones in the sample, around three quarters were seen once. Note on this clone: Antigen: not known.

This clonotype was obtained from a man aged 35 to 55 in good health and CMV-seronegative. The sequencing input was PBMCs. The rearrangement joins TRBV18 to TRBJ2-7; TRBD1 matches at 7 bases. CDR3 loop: CASSPQAPGQINYEQYF. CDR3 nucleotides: TGTGCCAGCTCACCCCAGGCTCCGGGACAGATTAACTACGAGCAGTACTTC.